These 22 T cell receptor beta chains share one sample of origin, sequenced in a study of T cells in Graves' hyperthyroidism and ophthalmopathy. RNA transcripts yielded amplified TCR beta CDR3 regions. HTBI primers were the set used in a first-round RT-PCR of the TCR CDR3. In TCRdb, the multiplex PCR reads were re-called with MiXCR into one record per CDR3 protein. The sample carries hundreds of thousands of distinct CDR3 sequences, less than 30% recorded once. Source material: blood. The receptors were sampled from a man aged 40-50 years with Graves' hyperthyroidism that later progressed to Graves' ophthalmopathy.

V is TRBV20-1 and J is TRBJ2-5; 7 nucleotides agree with TRBD2. CDR3 size: 16 residues. V lost 3 bases to trimming and J lost 4 bases; unmatched junction nucleotides: 14. CDR1 and CDR2 (germline): DFQATT, SNEGSKA (reference sequence). CDR3 sequence (DNA): TGCAGTGCTAGGTTGGGCGGCGGGAGAGCTGGAGAGACCCAGTACTTC. Amino acids: CSARLGGGRAGETQYF.

This clonotype was counted at least ten times. The chain combines TRBV27 with TRBJ2-1; 9 positions match TRBD2. V lost 7 bases and J lost 1; bases outside the gene matches: 5. The germline V gene has CDR1 MNHEY and CDR2 SMNVEV (reference sequence). The CDR3 is made up of 15 amino acids. The CDR3: CASKELAGSYNEQFF. The CDR3 DNA reads TGTGCCAGCAAAGAACTAGCGGGTTCCTACAATGAGCAGTTCTTC.

This clonotype occurred many times. The chain employs TRBV12-3 or TRBV12-4 and TRBJ2-2, with D possibly being TRBD2 (6 bases). This CDR3 has 16 residues. V lost 6 bases and J 4 bases, leaving 18 bases between the germline ends. In DNA, the CDR3 is TGTGCCAGCAGCCTAACTCTAGCGCAACTCACCGGGGAGCTGTTTTTT. This codes for CASSLTLAQLTGELFF.

This clonotype was seen repeatedly, ten times or more. The chain employs TRBV20-1 and TRBJ1-2; D is uncertain. The CDR3 loop spans 10 amino acids. Germline-derived CDR1 and CDR2 are DFQATT and SNEGSKA (reference sequence). V lost 3 bases, J lost 4 bases, and 3 bases lay in between. CDR3 in amino acids: CSASTYGYTF. CDR3 DNA sequence: TGCAGTGCTAGTACCTATGGCTACACCTTC.

This clonotype has ten or more counts. The gene calls are TRBV5-6 and TRBJ2-5; TRBD1 matches 8 bases. With 4 bases clipped from V and 6 bases from J, the junction kept 11 bases outside the gene matches. This CDR3 contains 15 residues. Germline V gives CDR1 SGHDT, CDR2 YYEEEE. CDR3 bases: TGTGCCAGCAGCCAAAAGGGTACAGGGGGGAAGACCCAGTACTTC. Translating it yields CASSQKGTGGKTQYF.

The table lists this clonotype with many counts. The chain uses TRBV27 and TRBJ1-5; no definite D call. Trimming left V 8 bases short and J 0 bases short, with 11 bases between. In germline, CDR1 is MNHEY, CDR2 SMNVEV (reference sequence). This CDR3 contains 14 residues. This chain's CDR3 is CASGYSYSNQPQHF. The CDR3 DNA sequence: TGTGCCAGCGGGTACAGTTATAGCAATCAGCCCCAGCATTTT.

This clonotype appeared many times. The genes are TRBV27 and TRBJ1-5; 12 bases are shared with TRBD1. Germline CDR1 reads MNHEY; CDR2 reads SMNVEV (reference sequence). V trimming: 5 bases; J trimming: 7 bases; junction bases outside the gene matches: 6. The CDR3 has 15 residues. For the CDR3, the DNA is TGTGCCAGCAGTGCCGGGACAGGGGGCAGGCAGCCCCAGCATTTT. This sequence encodes CASSAGTGGRQPQHF.

The gene calls are TRBV20-1 and TRBJ2-7; 9 bases fit TRBD2. Germline-derived CDR1 and CDR2 are DFQATT and SNEGSKA (reference sequence). The CDR3 is 13 residues long. V lost 8 bases and J lost 0; bases outside the gene matches: 5. CDR3: CSSGRLSSYEQYF. CDR3 coding DNA: TGCAGTAGCGGGAGGCTGAGCTCCTACGAGCAGTACTTC.

This clonotype was seen a few times. The rearrangement joins TRBV4-1 to TRBJ1-1, with no clear D. Germline CDR1 is MGHRA and CDR2 is YSYEKL. V lost 1 base, J lost 1 base, and 7 bases lay in between. The CDR3 loop spans 14 amino acids. This CDR3 is CASSQGIQNTEAFF. The CDR3 nucleotides are TGCGCCAGCAGCCAAGGGATCCAGAACACTGAAGCTTTCTTT.

This clonotype was seen once. The chain carries TRBV24-1 and TRBJ2-7, with TRBD2 matching over 10 bases. CDR1 KGHDR and CDR2 SFDVKD come from the germline V gene. V lost 8 bases to trimming and J lost 5 bases; unmatched junction nucleotides: 17. The length of the CDR3 is 17 residues. CDR3 loop: CATTVLELAGVMNEQYF. The CDR3 DNA reads as TGTGCCACCACCGTATTGGAGCTAGCGGGAGTCATGAACGAGCAGTACTTC.

V gene TRBV11-1 combines with J gene TRBJ2-7; 7 nucleotides agree with TRBD2. J gave up 4 bases and V 0 bases, and 9 bases lay outside the gene matches. The CDR3 consists of 16 residues. In germline, CDR1 is SGHAT, CDR2 FQDESV (reference sequence). CDR3 residues: CASSLAYVTGGYEQYF. CDR3 sequence (DNA): TGTGCCAGCAGCTTAGCCTACGTAACGGGAGGATACGAGCAGTACTTC. The full variable domain, with the rest looked up from reference TRBV11-1 and TRBJ2-7, is EAEVAQSPRYKITEKSQAVAFWCDPISGHATLYWYRQILGQGPELLVQFQDESVVDDSQLPKDRFSAERLKGVDSTLKIQPAELGDSAMYLCASSLAYVTGGYEQYFGPGTRLTVT.

This clonotype was found many times. The chain is built from TRBV20-1 and TRBJ2-2; D not certain. Between the trimmed V and J ends, which lost 6 bases and 6 bases, there was a span of 17 bases. Germline loops: CDR1 DFQATT, CDR2 SNEGSKA (reference sequence). The CDR3 sequence is 14 residues long. Here the CDR3 reads CSATWPPGAGELFF. CDR3 in DNA: TGCAGTGCGACATGGCCTCCCGGTGCCGGGGAGCTGTTTTTT.

This clonotype was found once. This chain connects TRBV30 to TRBJ1-5; 9 bases map to TRBD1. Germline loops: CDR1 GTSNPN, CDR2 SVGIG (reference sequence). The CDR3 has 13 amino acids. V was clipped by 5 bases and J by 6 bases; unmatched bases: 5. The CDR3 coding sequence is TGTGCCTGGGGGACAGGGTTGAGTCAGCCCCAGCATTTT. Translating it yields CAWGTGLSQPQHF.

This clonotype was counted many times. This chain connects TRBV29-1 to TRBJ1-2; D not certain. Germline V gene lookup returns CDR1 SQVTM and CDR2 ANQGSEA. V was cut by 3 bases and J by 7 bases, with 6 bases left in between. CDR3 length equals 10 residues. CDR3 nucleotide sequence: TGCAGCGTTGACTCGGCTGGCTACACCTTC. Amino acid sequence: CSVDSAGYTF.

This clonotype was observed at least ten times. This sequence joins TRBV6-2 or TRBV6-3 and TRBJ1-2; 8 nucleotides match TRBD1. The CDR3 has 14 residues. V lost 3 bases and J lost 6; bases outside the gene matches: 6. Germline CDR1 MNHEY, CDR2 SVGEGT. In DNA, the CDR3 is TGTGCCAGCAGTTATGGCCGGGACAGGAATGGCTACACCTTC. It translates to CASSYGRDRNGYTF.

This clonotype occurred many times. The gene calls are TRBV6-1 and TRBJ2-4, with D perhaps matching TRBD1 or TRBD2 (6 bases each). Germline CDR1 reads MNHNS; CDR2 reads SASEGT. The CDR3 length is 15 residues. The V and J ends lost 5 bases and 2 bases respectively, with 13 bases between them. This chain's CDR3 is CASSRGDPSKNIQYF. In DNA form, the CDR3 reads TGTGCCAGCAGTAGGGGGGATCCCTCCAAAAACATTCAGTACTTC.

This clonotype has at least ten counts. V usage is TRBV10-3 and J usage is TRBJ1-1; TRBD1 agrees at 7 bases. The ends lost 6 bases at V and 4 bases at J; junction bases unmatched: 8. This CDR3 is 14 amino acids long. The germline V gene encodes CDR1 ENHRY and CDR2 SYGVKD. CDR3 nucleotides: TGTGCCATCAGGGGAGGTACAGGGGTCACTGAAGCTTTCTTT. Protein sequence: CAIRGGTGVTEAFF.

This clonotype was seen at least ten times. V usage is TRBV25-1 and J usage is TRBJ2-2; D might be TRBD2 (5 bases). Trimming removed 5 bases at V and 4 bases at J, with 14 bases between. The germline gives CDR1 MGHDK, CDR2 SYGVNS. The CDR3 extends over 15 amino acids. This chain's CDR3 is CASSFTRSATGELFF. CDR3 nucleotides: TGTGCCAGCAGTTTTACTAGATCTGCCACCGGGGAGCTGTTTTTT.

This clonotype has ten or more counts. This chain uses TRBV28 with TRBJ2-7; 12 bases are shared with TRBD2. The V and J ends lost 6 bases and 5 bases, in that order; junction bases with no gene match: 8. The CDR3 totals 15 residues. The germline gives CDR1 MDHEN, CDR2 SYDVKM. The CDR3 loop reads CASRASGRVGHEQYF. In nucleotides, the CDR3 is TGTGCCAGCAGAGCTAGCGGGAGGGTTGGTCACGAGCAGTACTTC.

This clonotype was counted ten times or more. The chain recombines TRBV7-6 with TRBJ2-7; tentatively, D is TRBD1 or TRBD2 (5 bases each). CDR3 length: 13 residues. Germline V gene data show CDR1 as SGHVS and CDR2 as FNYEAQ. Trimming removed 1 base at V and 10 bases at J, with 14 bases between. The DNA for the CDR3 is TGTGCCAGCAGCTTAGTCTCCGGGACGGTTCAGTACTTC. This encodes CASSLVSGTVQYF.

This clonotype was counted many times. The chain employs TRBV12-3 or TRBV12-4 and TRBJ1-2, with 7 bases fitting TRBD1. The CDR3 is 13 residues long. With V trimmed by 5 bases and J by 8 bases, 8 bases remained unmatched. CDR3 bases: TGTGCCAGCAGTCCACAGGGGTTGAGGGGCTACACCTTC. It translates to CASSPQGLRGYTF.

This clonotype was counted many times. The gene calls are TRBV18 and TRBJ2-5; the D is unclear. Between the trimmed V and J ends, which lost 5 bases and 7 bases, there was a span of 17 bases. The germline gives CDR1 KGHSH, CDR2 LQKENI. The CDR3 sequence is 14 residues long. Here the CDR3 DNA reads TGTGCCAGCTCAGCCGACACAGTTCGCGGGACCCAGTACTTC. Its protein is CASSADTVRGTQYF.